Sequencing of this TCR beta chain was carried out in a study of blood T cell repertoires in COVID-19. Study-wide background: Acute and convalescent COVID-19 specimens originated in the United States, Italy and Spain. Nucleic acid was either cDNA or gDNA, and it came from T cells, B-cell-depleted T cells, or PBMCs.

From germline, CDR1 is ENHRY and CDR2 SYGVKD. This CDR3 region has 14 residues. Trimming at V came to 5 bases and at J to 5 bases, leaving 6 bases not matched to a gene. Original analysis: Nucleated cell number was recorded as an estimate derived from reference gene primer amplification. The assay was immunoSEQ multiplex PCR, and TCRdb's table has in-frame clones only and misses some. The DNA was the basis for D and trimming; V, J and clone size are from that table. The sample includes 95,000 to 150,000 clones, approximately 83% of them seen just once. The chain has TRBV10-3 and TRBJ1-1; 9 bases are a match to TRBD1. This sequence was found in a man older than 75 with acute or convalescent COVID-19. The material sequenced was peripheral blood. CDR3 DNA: TGTGCCATCAGTCCACAGGGGGCTAATACTGAAGCTTTCTTT. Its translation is CAISPQGANTEAFF.